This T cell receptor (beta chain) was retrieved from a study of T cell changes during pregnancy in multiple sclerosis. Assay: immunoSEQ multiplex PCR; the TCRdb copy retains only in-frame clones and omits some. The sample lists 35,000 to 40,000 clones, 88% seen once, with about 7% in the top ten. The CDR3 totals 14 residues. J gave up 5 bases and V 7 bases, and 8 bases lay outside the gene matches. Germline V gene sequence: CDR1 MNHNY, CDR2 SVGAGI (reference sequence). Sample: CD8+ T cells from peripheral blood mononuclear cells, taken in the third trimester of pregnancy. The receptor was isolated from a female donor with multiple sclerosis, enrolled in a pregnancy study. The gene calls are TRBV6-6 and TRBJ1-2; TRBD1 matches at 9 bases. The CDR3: CASTSQGARYGYTF. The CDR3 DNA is TGTGCCAGCACCTCACAGGGGGCGCGGTATGGCTACACCTTC.